This T cell receptor (beta chain) comes out of a study of OX40 agonist ivuxolimab in advanced cancers. The CDR3 length is 21 residues. Trimming cost V 3 bases and J 3 bases, with 33 bases left between them. Germline V gene lookup returns CDR1 MDHEN and CDR2 SYDVKM. Regarding this clone: Its matching antigen is unknown.

Study-wide findings and caveats: Average numbers of expanded clones were greater in CD8+ T cells than in CD4+. Partial responders at 0.1-3.0 mg/kg showed near-lowest clonal expansion.

Drawing of blood for sampling happened at baseline, at cycle 4 day 1, and at cycle 7 day 1. Clones were read by immunoSEQ multiplex PCR, and TCRdb kept only the in-frame ones, dropping some. Of around 60,000 clones detected, about 90% appear once; the ten largest clones hold around 15%. This clonotype was obtained from an adult with an advanced solid tumor such as melanoma, head and neck, liver or kidney cancer. This chain connects TRBV28 to TRBJ2-7; perhaps TRBD2 as D (6 bases). The sequencing here drew on CD4+ or CD8+ T cells sorted from blood, taken in a trial of the OX40 agonist ivuxolimab. In nucleotides, the CDR3 is TGTGCCAGCAGTTTCGTTATTTCCTCTCGGTCTCGTCGGGGGTACAACTACGAGCAGTACTTC. It codes for CASSFVISSRSRRGYNYEQYF. Filled out from reference TRBV28 and TRBJ2-7, the complete variable domain reads DVKVTQSSRYLVKRTGEKVFLECVQDMDHENMFWYRQDPGLGLRLIYFSYDVKMKEKGDIPEGYSVSREKKERFSLILESASTNQTSMYLCASSFVISSRSRRGYNYEQYFGPGTRLTVT.